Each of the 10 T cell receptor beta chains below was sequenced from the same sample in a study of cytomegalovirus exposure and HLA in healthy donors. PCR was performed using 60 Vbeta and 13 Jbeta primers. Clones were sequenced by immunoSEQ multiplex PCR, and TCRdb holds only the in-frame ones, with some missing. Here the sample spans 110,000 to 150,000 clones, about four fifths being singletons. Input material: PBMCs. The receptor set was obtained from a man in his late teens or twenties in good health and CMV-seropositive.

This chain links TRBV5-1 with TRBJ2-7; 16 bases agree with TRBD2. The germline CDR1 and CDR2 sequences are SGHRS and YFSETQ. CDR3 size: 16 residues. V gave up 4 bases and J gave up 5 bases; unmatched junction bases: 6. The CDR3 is CASSPGLAGGLDEQYF. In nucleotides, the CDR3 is TGCGCCAGCAGCCCGGGACTAGCGGGAGGGCTGGACGAGCAGTACTTC.

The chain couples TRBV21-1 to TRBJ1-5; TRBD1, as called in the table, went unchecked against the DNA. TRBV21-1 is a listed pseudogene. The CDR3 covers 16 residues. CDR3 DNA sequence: TGTGCCAGCAGCAAAGCCAGGGGCTATAGCAATCAGCCCCAGCATTTT. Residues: CASSKARGYSNQPQHF.

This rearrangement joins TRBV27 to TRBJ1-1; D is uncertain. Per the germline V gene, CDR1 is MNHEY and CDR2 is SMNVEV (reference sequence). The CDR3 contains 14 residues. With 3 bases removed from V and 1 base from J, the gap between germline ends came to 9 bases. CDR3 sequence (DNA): TGTGCCAGCAGTTTTGGTAGAGGGAACACTGAAGCTTTCTTT. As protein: CASSFGRGNTEAFF.

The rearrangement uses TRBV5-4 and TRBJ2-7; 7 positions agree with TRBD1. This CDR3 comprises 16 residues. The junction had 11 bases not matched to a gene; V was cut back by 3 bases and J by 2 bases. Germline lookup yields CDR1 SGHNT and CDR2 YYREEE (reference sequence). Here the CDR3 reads CASSYSPGTDAYEQYF. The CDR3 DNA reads TGTGCCAGCAGCTACTCCCCGGGGACAGATGCCTACGAGCAGTACTTC.

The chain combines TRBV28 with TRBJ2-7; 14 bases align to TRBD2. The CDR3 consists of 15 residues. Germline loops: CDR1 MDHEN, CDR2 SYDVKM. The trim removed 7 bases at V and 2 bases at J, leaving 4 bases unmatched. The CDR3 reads CASTGTSGSPYEQYF. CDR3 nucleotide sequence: TGTGCCAGCACAGGGACTAGCGGGAGTCCCTACGAGCAGTACTTC.

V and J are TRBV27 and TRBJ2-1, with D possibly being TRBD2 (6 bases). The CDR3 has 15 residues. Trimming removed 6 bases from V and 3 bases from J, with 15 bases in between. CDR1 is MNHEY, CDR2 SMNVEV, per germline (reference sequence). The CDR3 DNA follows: TGTGCCAGCAGGGATAGCGGACCCATCTACAATGAGCAGTTCTTC. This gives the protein CASRDSGPIYNEQFF.

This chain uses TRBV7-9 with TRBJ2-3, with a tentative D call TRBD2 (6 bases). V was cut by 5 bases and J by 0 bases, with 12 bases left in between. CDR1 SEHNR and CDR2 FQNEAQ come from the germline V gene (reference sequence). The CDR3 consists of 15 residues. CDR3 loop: CASSEPSGSTDTQYF. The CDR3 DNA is TGTGCCAGCAGCGAGCCCAGCGGGAGCACAGATACGCAGTATTTT.

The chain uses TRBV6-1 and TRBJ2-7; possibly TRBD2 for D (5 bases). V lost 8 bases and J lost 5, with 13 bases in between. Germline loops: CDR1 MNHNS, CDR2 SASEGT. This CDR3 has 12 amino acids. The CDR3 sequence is CASAKLVNEQYF. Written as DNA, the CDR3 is TGTGCCAGCGCGAAACTAGTGAACGAGCAGTACTTC.

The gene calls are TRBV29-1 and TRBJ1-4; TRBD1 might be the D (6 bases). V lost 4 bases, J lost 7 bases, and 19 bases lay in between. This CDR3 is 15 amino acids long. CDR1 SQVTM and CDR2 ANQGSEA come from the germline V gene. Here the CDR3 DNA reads TGCAGCGTTGGGGAACAGGGATCCATCCGTGAAAAACTGTTTTTT. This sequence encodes CSVGEQGSIREKLFF. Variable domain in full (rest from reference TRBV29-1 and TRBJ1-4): SAVISQKPSRDICQRGTSLTIQCQVDSQVTMMFWYRQQPGQSLTLIATANQGSEATYESGFVIDKFPISRPNLTFSTLTVSNMSPEDSSIYLCSVGEQGSIREKLFFGSGTQLSVL.

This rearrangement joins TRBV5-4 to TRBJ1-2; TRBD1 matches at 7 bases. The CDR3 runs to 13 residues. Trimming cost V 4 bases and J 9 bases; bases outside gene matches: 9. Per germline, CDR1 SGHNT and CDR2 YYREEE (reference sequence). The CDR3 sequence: CASSPDRAESYTF. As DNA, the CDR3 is TGTGCCAGCAGCCCTGACAGGGCGGAAAGCTACACCTTC.